These T cell receptor beta chains were read from a single sample in a study of blood T cell repertoires in COVID-19. Profiling relied on immunoSEQ multiplex PCR, and the TCRdb table lists in-frame clones only, not all of them. This sample yields over 150,000 clones, of which roughly nine tenths are seen a single time; more than 20% belongs to the top ten. Source material: peripheral blood. The receptors come from a man between 65 and 79 years old with active or convalescent COVID-19. Each CDR3 is given without its conserved first and last residue.

cdr3_aa v_call
ASSLALGGPYGYT TRBV7-9
ASSLAPGRNTEAF TRBV7-9
ASRAGPHVSHEQY TRBV5-4
ASSNNRVVYEQY TRBV6-2/TRBV6-3
ASSPRATDTDTQY TRBV7-6
ASSSWDTLVPF TRBV28
ATSRATGLRTDTQY TRBV15
ATPSGAGELF TRBV19
ASSPGGHNQPQH TRBV19
ASATLSGELF TRBV11-3
SVLPGERDNEKLF TRBV29-1
ASSPQGQAYEQY TRBV18
ASSPLPVSYEQY TRBV18
ASSYQMRPGGYT TRBV6-2/TRBV6-3
ASKRQNTGELF TRBV12-3/TRBV12-4
ASSSPGTNEKLF TRBV28
ASSLRGGNTIY TRBV7-2
ASSVSGNRNEQF TRBV19
ASSQDAADGNTIY TRBV4-3
ATSREKGSGRTYNEQF TRBV15
ASSTRSGGAGVSQY TRBV5-1
SAQGNTEAF TRBV20-1
ASSPSTGDGELF TRBV18
ASSPPYRNTEAF TRBV18
ASSLVGQGYEQY TRBV7-2
ASIAGQN TRBV2
ASSSYTEAF TRBV12-3/TRBV12-4
ASSEGAGGPYNEQF TRBV10-2
ASSIGLAGGSYEQY TRBV9
ASSLGAGTAEETQY TRBV5-1
ASSLGWQIETQY TRBV5-1
SVEGQEGTYNEQF TRBV29-1
ASSPGINEQF TRBV18
ATSQQGAGTGELF TRBV24-1
ASSQGANEKLF TRBV18
ASSRTGSEPQH TRBV7-9
SAVTAIGTEAF TRBV29-1
ASSPRDRGWGEKLF TRBV28
ASFGYYGYT TRBV9
ASSPLAATGELF TRBV5-1
ASSNRIEAF TRBV28
ASSLSPRGGPGEQY TRBV13